This TCR beta chain was captured by sequencing in a study of radiation and T cells in renal cell carcinoma. Germline CDR1 and CDR2: SGHRS and YFSETQ. Trimming stripped 0 bases from V and 1 base from J, with 7 bases between. This CDR3 region has 14 residues. The table came from immunoSEQ multiplex PCR; TCRdb's copy has only in-frame clones and leaves some out. The data hold about 150,000 clones, with around 90% observed a single time. In regard to this clone: Its target is unknown.

Time point meaning: baseline pretreatment blood. Treatment specified: 15 Gy SBRT to primary tumor, nephrectomy 4 weeks later. Points from the study as a whole: Top tumor clonotypes rose in blood 2 weeks post-radiation, then contracted.

The sample in question was blood, obtained from a patient whose treatment included radiotherapy and nephrectomy. This TCR derives from a woman in her 70s with renal cell carcinoma. The V call is TRBV5-1, the J call TRBJ2-5; D not resolved. The CDR3 region has the DNA TGCGCCAGCAGCTTGGGACTGTTCCAAGAGACCCAGTACTTC. As protein: CASSLGLFQETQYF.